This TCR beta chain was captured by sequencing in a study of identical twins. This clonotype has more than one count but fewer than ten. Its matching antigen is unknown. Unique molecular identifiers were in the cDNA, with template-switch universal primer binding. TCRdb re-called the 5' RACE reads through MiXCR, storing one row per CDR3 protein. The sample shows around 230,000 distinct CDR3 sequences, around a tenth of them seen only once. Germline V gene sequence: CDR1 LGHDT, CDR2 YNNKEL (reference sequence). Deletions cut 2 bases from V and 8 bases from J, with 18 bases between. The CDR3 contains 16 residues. Study-wide points: Researchers reported weaker excess twin sharing in beta out-of-frame sequences.

The sequenced sample consisted of memory (CD45RO+) T cells sorted from blood. The receptor was derived from a woman aged 18-35 years in good health. The genes are TRBV3-1 and TRBJ1-4, with D maybe TRBD1 (5 bases). The CDR3 DNA reads TGTGCCAGCAGCCAACCTTCGGGACGGCCGGTGGAAAAACTGTTTTTT. Translation: CASSQPSGRPVEKLFF.